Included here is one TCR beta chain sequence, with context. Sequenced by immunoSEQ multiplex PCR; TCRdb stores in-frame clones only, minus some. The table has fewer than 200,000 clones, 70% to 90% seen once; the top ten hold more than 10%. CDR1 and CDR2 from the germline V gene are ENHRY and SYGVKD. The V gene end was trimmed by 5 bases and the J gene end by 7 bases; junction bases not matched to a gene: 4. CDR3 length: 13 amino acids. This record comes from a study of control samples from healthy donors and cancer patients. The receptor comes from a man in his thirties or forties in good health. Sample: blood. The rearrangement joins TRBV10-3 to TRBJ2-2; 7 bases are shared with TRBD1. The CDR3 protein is CAISTDRNGELFF. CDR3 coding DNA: TGTGCCATCAGTACGGACAGGAACGGGGAGCTGTTTTTT.